The present TCR beta chain was sequenced within a study of immune evolution from preneoplasia to lung adenocarcinoma. The V end was cut by 4 bases, the J end by 2 bases, with 9 bases between. CDR3 length: 13 residues. CDR1 is GTSNPN and CDR2 is SVGIG in the germline V gene (reference sequence). The method was immunoSEQ multiplex PCR; TCRdb's version includes in-frame clones alone and lacks a portion of them. In the table there are under 5,000 clones, roughly 86% of which are singletons. The receptor was derived from a person between 65 and 79 years old with lung adenocarcinoma. Sequencing was done on a sample of FFPE lung adenocarcinoma in situ tissue. The gene calls are TRBV30 and TRBJ1-3, with D possibly matching TRBD1 (5 bases). The CDR3 DNA reads as TGTGCCTGGAAACCGGGGGCTGGAAACACCATATATTTT. Translated, it gives CAWKPGAGNTIYF.